Listed below are T cell receptor beta chains from one sample, sequenced in a study of spatial heterogeneity in lung cancer. TCRdb reprocessed the 5' RACE reads via MiXCR and lists one record per CDR3 protein. The repertoire holds some 87,000 distinct CDR3 sequences, with around 10% as singletons. The input for sequencing was PBMCs, taken at surgery. The origin of the receptors is a male donor with early-stage non-small cell lung cancer. Each CDR3 is given with its conserved first and last residue. A D gene is named only where the DNA matches it firmly. Rows give clone size only sometimes, using once, few, many, or a class for an expanded clone.

>TRBV18|few|TRBJ1-4|.
CASSYFGQPNEKLFF
TGTGCCAGCTCATATTTCGGACAGCCTAATGAAAAACTGTTTTTT
>TRBV24-1|many|TRBJ2-7|.
CATSDLSGAHYF
TGTGCCACCAGTGATTTGTCCGGTGCCCACTACTTC
>TRBV5-1|many|TRBJ2-1|.
CASSPSRSAGSSGQFF
TGCGCCAGCAGCCCCTCTCGGAGTGCGGGTTCCAGTGGGCAGTTCTTC
>TRBV10-3|.|TRBJ1-2|.
CAISESGGYTF
TGTGCCATCAGTGAGTCCGGTGGCTACACCTTC
>TRBV12-3/TRBV12-4|.|TRBJ2-1|TRBD2
CASTQAGEDNEQFF
TGTGCCAGCACCCAAGCGGGGGAGGACAATGAGCAGTTCTTC
>TRBV9|many|TRBJ1-5|.
CASSVEGSNQPQHF
TGTGCCAGCAGCGTAGAGGGGAGCAATCAGCCCCAGCATTTT
>TRBV4-3|few|TRBJ1-1|TRBD1
CASSSTGGRNTEAFF
TGCGCCAGCAGTTCGACAGGGGGCCGGAACACTGAAGCTTTCTTT
>TRBV24-1|.|TRBJ2-1|TRBD2
CATSDLKAGRAVNEQFF
TGTGCCACCAGTGATTTGAAGGCAGGGAGGGCGGTTAATGAGCAGTTCTTC
>TRBV7-6|.|TRBJ1-1|.
CASSGDAYHTEAFF
TGTGCCAGCAGCGGCGACGCGTATCACACTGAAGCTTTCTTT
>TRBV4-1|.|TRBJ2-2|.
CASSQDRYPEELFF
TGCGCCAGCAGCCAAGATAGGTACCCGGAGGAGCTGTTTTTT
>TRBV10-3|.|TRBJ2-2|.
CAISESGGELFF
TGTGCCATCAGTGAGTCTGGCGGGGAGCTGTTTTTT
>TRBV28|many|TRBJ2-7|TRBD2
CASSPPGLAGGREQYF
TGTGCCAGCAGCCCTCCCGGACTAGCGGGAGGGCGCGAGCAGTACTTC
>TRBV27|many|TRBJ1-5|.
CASSSRTRINQPQHF
TGTGCCAGCAGTTCCCGGACAAGGATCAATCAGCCCCAGCATTTT
>TRBV28|few|TRBJ1-2|TRBD1
CASRRRDREGHGYTF
TGTGCCAGCAGGCGTCGGGACAGGGAGGGCCATGGCTACACCTTC